The present T cell receptor beta chain was sequenced within a study of T cell changes during pregnancy in multiple sclerosis. The CDR3 runs to 15 residues. Trimming cost V 1 base and J 0 bases, with 9 bases left between them. CDR1 is KGHSH and CDR2 is LQKENI in the germline V gene. Measured with immunoSEQ multiplex PCR; TCRdb has only the in-frame clones, and not every one. The table shows about 64,000 clones, with about nine tenths occurring only once. The rearrangement joins TRBV18 to TRBJ1-1, with D uncertain. The sequences come from peripheral blood, collected in the second trimester of pregnancy. This TCR came from a female donor with multiple sclerosis, enrolled in a pregnancy study. The CDR3, as DNA: TGTGCCAGCTCACCACGGGCGACGGTGAACACTGAAGCTTTCTTT. Protein: CASSPRATVNTEAFF.